The 28 T cell receptor beta chains reported below all come from one sample, sequenced in a study of control samples from healthy donors and cancer patients. The repertoire was sequenced with immunoSEQ multiplex PCR; TCRdb's copy has only in-frame clones and lacks some. The sample lists about 48,000 clones, about 94% occurring once. Sequencing input: PBMCs. Every receptor here comes from a woman aged 45 to 65 with head and neck cancer.

In this sample, this clone turned up a few times. The chain is built from TRBV4-2 and TRBJ1-1; 10 bases align to TRBD1. Germline V gives CDR1 LGHNA, CDR2 YNFKEQ. The V gene end was trimmed by 2 bases and the J gene end by 8 bases; junction bases not matched to a gene: 5. The CDR3 is 14 amino acids. This chain's CDR3 is CASSQRTGGVEAFF. CDR3 coding DNA: TGTGCCAGCAGCCAACGGACAGGGGGTGTCGAAGCTTTCTTT.

J is TRBJ1-1 and V is TRBV19, with D possibly TRBD1 on 5 matching bases. Germline CDR1 and CDR2: LNHDA and SQIVND (reference sequence). Trimming took off 6 bases at V and 1 base at J, with 12 bases between the two ends. CDR3 length: 14 amino acids. The CDR3 reads CASSPGLRNTEAFF. For the CDR3, the DNA is TGTGCCAGTAGCCCGGGACTGAGGAACACTGAAGCTTTCTTT.

The J gene is TRBJ1-1, the V gene TRBV10-3; D perhaps matches TRBD1 (5 bases). The V and J ends lost 6 bases and 4 bases respectively, with 12 bases between them. Germline values: CDR1 ENHRY, CDR2 SYGVKD. This CDR3 is built from 13 residues. The CDR3 DNA reads as TGTGCCATCAGCCAACAGGAGGGCACTGAAGCTTTCTTT. It codes for CAISQQEGTEAFF.

This chain links TRBV9 with TRBJ2-7, with TRBD2 matching 7 bases. The CDR3 is made up of 13 amino acids. J gave up 6 bases and V 1 base, and 4 bases lay outside the gene matches. Germline lookup yields CDR1 SGDLS and CDR2 YYNGEE. DNA of the CDR3: TGTGCCAGCAGCGTAACCGGACTAGGCGAGCAGTACTTC. It specifies CASSVTGLGEQYF.

The rearrangement uses TRBV24-1 and TRBJ2-2; D is possibly TRBD2 (6 bases). Per germline, CDR1 KGHDR and CDR2 SFDVKD. The CDR3 runs to 13 residues. V gave up 1 base and J gave up 13 bases, with 12 bases separating them. CDR3 amino acids: CATSDFLAGTLFF. DNA of the CDR3: TGTGCCACCAGTGATTTTCTTGCGGGAACGCTGTTTTTT.

The rearrangement joins TRBV30 to TRBJ1-1; 7 bases are a match to TRBD1. Germline CDR1 and CDR2: GTSNPN and SVGIG (reference sequence). The CDR3 sequence is 15 residues long. J lost 5 bases, V lost 2 bases, and 11 bases had no gene match. The chain's CDR3 is CAWSPRDSSGTEAFF. The CDR3 coding sequence is TGTGCCTGGAGTCCCCGGGACAGCTCGGGGACTGAAGCTTTCTTT.

This chain uses TRBV9 with TRBJ2-1; 7 positions agree with TRBD1. There are 17 residues in the CDR3. The germline gives CDR1 SGDLS, CDR2 YYNGEE. The V segment lost 0 bases and the J segment 9 bases; nucleotides outside the gene matches: 15. The CDR3 is CASSVGGGATTSTEQFF. In DNA form, the CDR3 reads TGTGCCAGCAGCGTAGGAGGGGGCGCAACCACTTCAACTGAGCAGTTCTTC.

V and J are TRBV29-1 and TRBJ1-2; D might be TRBD1 (5 bases). Germline CDR1 is SQVTM and CDR2 is ANQGSEA. This CDR3 comprises 15 residues. Trimming took 4 bases from V and 2 from J, leaving 17 bases between them. Here the CDR3 DNA reads TGCAGCGTTGTTTCGGACACCGGGAGGAACTATGGCTACACCTTC. Protein: CSVVSDTGRNYGYTF.

The chain has TRBV7-3 and TRBJ2-3; D gene unclear. The V gene lost 0 bases and the J gene lost 2 bases, with 9 bases spanning the gap. The germline CDR1 and CDR2 sequences are SGHTA and FQGTGA. The CDR3 consists of 15 residues. DNA for the CDR3: TGTGCCAGCAGCTTAACGTCGACCTACACAGATACGCAGTATTTT. It specifies CASSLTSTYTDTQYF.

J is TRBJ1-1 and V is TRBV4-1; no firm D call. Trimming stripped 2 bases from V and 5 bases from J, with 12 bases between. Germline V gene lookup returns CDR1 MGHRA and CDR2 YSYEKL. CDR3 length equals 14 residues. The CDR3 protein is CASSQPVAGTEAFF. CDR3 in DNA: TGCGCCAGCAGCCAACCCGTGGCGGGAACTGAAGCTTTCTTT.

The chain carries TRBV24-1 and TRBJ2-1; possibly TRBD1 or TRBD2 for D (5 bases each). CDR3 size: 18 residues. V was pared by 7 bases and J by 4 bases, with 25 bases between. Germline V gene data show CDR1 as KGHDR and CDR2 as SFDVKD. The CDR3 DNA follows: TGTGCCACCAGCCCAACCTGGAATTATGATGGGGGATACAATGAGCAGTTCTTC. It translates to CATSPTWNYDGGYNEQFF.

The rearrangement uses TRBV19 and TRBJ2-1; D may be TRBD1 or TRBD2 (5 bases each). Trimming took off 3 bases at V and 5 bases at J, with 14 bases between the two ends. CDR1 LNHDA and CDR2 SQIVND come from the germline V gene (reference sequence). The CDR3 is 15 amino acids. In DNA, the CDR3 is TGTGCCAGTAGTATCCGAGGGGCCTCTCACAATGAGCAGTTCTTC. Its translation is CASSIRGASHNEQFF.

V gene TRBV7-3 combines with J gene TRBJ2-7; D is unclear. In germline, CDR1 is SGHTA, CDR2 FQGTGA. V was clipped by 2 bases and J by 6 bases, with 11 bases between them. The CDR3 runs to 13 residues. The CDR3 DNA sequence: TGTGCCAGCAGCTTAGAGACTTGGGGCGAGCAGTACTTC. Translation: CASSLETWGEQYF. Filled out from reference TRBV7-3 and TRBJ2-7, the complete variable domain reads GAGVSQTPSNKVTEKGKYVELRCDPISGHTALYWYRQSLGQGPEFLIYFQGTGAADDSGLPNDRFFAVRPEGSVSTLKIQRTERGDSAVYLCASSLETWGEQYFGPGTRLTVT.

The V and J genes are TRBV2 and TRBJ2-5, with 15 bases aligning to TRBD2. The junction had 7 bases not matched to a gene; V was cut back by 5 bases and J by 0 bases. This CDR3 is 18 amino acids long. Germline lookup yields CDR1 SNHLY and CDR2 FYNNEI. The CDR3 coding sequence is TGTGCCAGCAGTCATGGGACTAGCGGGGGGAAGTACCAAGAGACCCAGTACTTC. Amino acid sequence: CASSHGTSGGKYQETQYF.

This rearrangement joins TRBV10-3 to TRBJ2-7, with 9 positions matching TRBD2. Germline CDR1 ENHRY, CDR2 SYGVKD. V trimming: 0 bases; J trimming: 3 bases; junction bases outside the gene matches: 9. This CDR3 has 17 residues. In DNA, the CDR3 is TGTGCCATCAGTGAGTCGATGGCGCGGGGGGGATACTACGAGCAGTACTTC. It is translated as CAISESMARGGYYEQYF.

The gene calls are TRBV7-9 and TRBJ2-7, with D tentatively TRBD1 or TRBD2 (5 bases each). The CDR3 is 14 residues long. The V gene's germline CDR1 is SEHNR and CDR2 FQNEAQ (reference sequence). Trimming removed 5 bases at V and 0 bases at J, with 11 bases between. The CDR3 loop reads CASSPVGDSYEQYF. CDR3 bases: TGTGCCAGCAGCCCAGTGGGGGACTCCTACGAGCAGTACTTC.

This sequence joins TRBV27 and TRBJ1-1; D gene uncertain. The ends were cut back, 3 bases at V and 0 bases at J, with 8 bases in the middle. Germline loops: CDR1 MNHEY, CDR2 SMNVEV (reference sequence). The CDR3 is 14 amino acids. The CDR3 is CASSFADMNTEAFF. CDR3 DNA: TGTGCCAGCAGTTTCGCTGATATGAACACTGAAGCTTTCTTT.

The V call is TRBV5-1, the J call TRBJ2-7; D gene unclear. Trimming stripped 0 bases from V and 4 bases from J, with 5 bases between. The CDR3 extends over 12 amino acids. CDR1 and CDR2 (germline): SGHRS, YFSETQ. The CDR3 DNA reads as TGCGCCAGCAGCTTGGAATTTTACGAGCAGTACTTC. Residues: CASSLEFYEQYF.

The V call is TRBV7-8, the J call TRBJ2-7, with 9 bases identical to TRBD2. CDR1 SGHVS and CDR2 FQNEAQ come from the germline V gene. V lost 3 bases, J lost 3 bases, and 3 bases stayed unmatched. The CDR3 is made up of 14 amino acids. For the CDR3, the DNA is TGTGCCAGCAGCTTTGGACTAGCGATCTACGAGCAGTACTTC. Translated: CASSFGLAIYEQYF.

This clone was detected once. V usage is TRBV10-1 and J usage is TRBJ2-7; TRBD2 is a possible D gene (5 bases). This CDR3 comprises 15 residues. Per the germline V gene, CDR1 is WNHNN and CDR2 is SYGVQD (reference sequence). V was trimmed by 5 bases and J by 3 bases, leaving 17 bases between them. The CDR3 region is CASSTPIGRDYEQYF. The DNA for the CDR3 is TGCGCCAGCAGTACTCCAATTGGGAGAGACTACGAGCAGTACTTC.

The genes are TRBV6-6 and TRBJ2-7, with 11 positions matching TRBD2. Germline V gene data show CDR1 as MNHNY and CDR2 as SVGAGI (reference sequence). This CDR3 region has 15 residues. V shed 4 bases and J 2 bases; nucleotides not matched to a gene: 4. CDR3 residues: CASSWTSGPTYEQYF. The CDR3 DNA is TGTGCCAGCAGTTGGACTAGCGGGCCAACCTACGAGCAGTACTTC.

This chain uses TRBV28 with TRBJ1-1, with TRBD1 matching over 7 bases. The V gene end was trimmed by 5 bases and the J gene end by 5 bases; junction bases not matched to a gene: 14. CDR3 length equals 16 residues. Per germline, CDR1 MDHEN and CDR2 SYDVKM. CDR3 sequence: CASSPHGRGLGTEAFF. Written as DNA, the CDR3 is TGTGCCAGCAGTCCCCACGGTAGGGGGCTAGGAACTGAAGCTTTCTTT.

V and J are TRBV6-4 and TRBJ2-1; 9 bases agree with TRBD2. The V and J ends lost 6 bases and 2 bases, in that order; junction bases with no gene match: 5. The germline CDR1 and CDR2 sequences are MRHNA and SNTAGT. The CDR3 loop spans 15 amino acids. The CDR3 region is CASSPSGETYNEQFF. The DNA of the CDR3 is TGTGCCAGCAGCCCTAGCGGGGAGACCTACAATGAGCAGTTCTTC.

This chain joins TRBV2 and TRBJ2-1; D not certain. Germline values: CDR1 SNHLY, CDR2 FYNNEI. The CDR3 spans 12 residues. Deletions cut 2 bases from V and 6 bases from J, with 5 bases between. For the CDR3, the DNA is TGTGCCAGCAGTGAAAACAGCAATGAGCAGTTCTTC. Amino acid sequence: CASSENSNEQFF.

The gene calls are TRBV11-1 and TRBJ2-5; D tentatively reads TRBD1 or TRBD2 (5 bases each). The germline gives CDR1 SGHAT, CDR2 FQDESV (reference sequence). This CDR3 is built from 14 residues. The ends were cut back, 1 base at V and 4 bases at J, with 10 bases in the middle. CDR3: CASSLVGAGETQYF. For the CDR3, the DNA is TGTGCCAGCAGCTTAGTAGGGGCGGGAGAGACCCAGTACTTC.

CDR3 in DNA: TGTGCCAGCAGTGTGCAGCAAGAGACCCAGTACTTC. It encodes CASSVQQETQYF. The rearrangement uses TRBV2 and TRBJ2-5; no reliable D call. V lost 4 bases, J lost 2 bases, and 5 bases lay in between. CDR3 length: 12 residues. The V gene's germline CDR1 is SNHLY and CDR2 FYNNEI.

The V and J genes are TRBV5-1 and TRBJ1-2; possible D gene TRBD1, 6 bases. Germline V gene data show CDR1 as SGHRS and CDR2 as YFSETQ. The CDR3 totals 13 residues. Trimming took 4 bases from V and 4 from J, leaving 11 bases between them. In nucleotides, the CDR3 is TGCGCCAGCAGCCCGACAGGTATCTATGGCTACACCTTC. Its protein product is CASSPTGIYGYTF.

The J gene is TRBJ2-7, the V gene TRBV5-6, with 9 positions matching TRBD1. The junction had 7 bases not matched to a gene; V was cut back by 4 bases and J by 2 bases. CDR3 size: 15 residues. CDR1 is SGHDT and CDR2 is YYEEEE in the germline V gene. The CDR3 DNA reads as TGTGCCAGCAGCCTTACGGGACAGGGTACCTACGAGCAGTACTTC. Amino acids: CASSLTGQGTYEQYF.